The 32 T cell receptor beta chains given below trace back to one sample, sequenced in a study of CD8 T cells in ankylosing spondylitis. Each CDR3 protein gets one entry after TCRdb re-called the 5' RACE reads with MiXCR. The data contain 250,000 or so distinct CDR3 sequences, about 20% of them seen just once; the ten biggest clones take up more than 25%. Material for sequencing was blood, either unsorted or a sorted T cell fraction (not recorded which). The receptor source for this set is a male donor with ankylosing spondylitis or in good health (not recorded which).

CDR3 bases: TGCGCCAGCAGCCAAGATTCGACACTAGCTCCCTACAATGAGCAGTTCTTC. Translation: CASSQDSTLAPYNEQFF. This chain connects TRBV4-1 to TRBJ2-1, with D possibly TRBD2 on 6 matching bases. Germline V lookup: CDR1 MGHRA, CDR2 YSYEKL. The CDR3 is 17 amino acids. V was pared by 0 bases and J by 2 bases, with 14 bases between.

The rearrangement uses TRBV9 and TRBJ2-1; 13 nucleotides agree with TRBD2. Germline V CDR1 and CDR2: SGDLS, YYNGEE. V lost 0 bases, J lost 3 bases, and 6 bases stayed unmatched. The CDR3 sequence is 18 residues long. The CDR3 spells CASSVASGLAGVYNEQFF. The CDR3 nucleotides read TGTGCCAGCAGCGTAGCCTCCGGACTAGCGGGAGTCTACAATGAGCAGTTCTTC.

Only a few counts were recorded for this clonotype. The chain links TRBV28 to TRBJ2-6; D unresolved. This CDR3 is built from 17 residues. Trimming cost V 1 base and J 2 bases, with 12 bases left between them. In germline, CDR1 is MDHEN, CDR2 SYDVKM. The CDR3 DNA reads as TGTGCCAGCAGTTTATATGTATTCGGTGCTGGGGCCAACGTCCTGACTTTC. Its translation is CASSLYVFGAGANVLTF.

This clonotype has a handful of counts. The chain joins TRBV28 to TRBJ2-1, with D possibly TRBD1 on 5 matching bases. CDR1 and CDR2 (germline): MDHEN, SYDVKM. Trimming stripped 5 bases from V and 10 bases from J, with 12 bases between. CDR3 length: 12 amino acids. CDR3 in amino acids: CASSPRGGEQFF. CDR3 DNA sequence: TGTGCCAGCAGTCCAAGGGGCGGCGAGCAGTTCTTC.

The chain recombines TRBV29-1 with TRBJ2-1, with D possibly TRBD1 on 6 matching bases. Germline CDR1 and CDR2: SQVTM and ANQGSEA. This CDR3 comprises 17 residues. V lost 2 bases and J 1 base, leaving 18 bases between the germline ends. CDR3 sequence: CSVERPEDSRSYNEQFF. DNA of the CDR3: TGCAGCGTTGAACGACCCGAGGACAGCCGATCCTACAATGAGCAGTTCTTC.

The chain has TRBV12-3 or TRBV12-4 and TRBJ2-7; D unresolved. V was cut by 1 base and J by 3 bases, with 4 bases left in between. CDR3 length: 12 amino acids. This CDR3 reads CASSLGHYEQYF. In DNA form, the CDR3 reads TGTGCCAGCAGTTTAGGGCACTACGAGCAGTACTTC.

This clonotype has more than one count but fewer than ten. CDR3 DNA: TGCAGTGCTCGCCGGGACCTAACCTACGAGCAGTACTTC. Encoded protein: CSARRDLTYEQYF. The chain employs TRBV20-1 and TRBJ2-7; D possibly matches TRBD1 or TRBD2 (5 bases each). The CDR3 totals 13 residues. Germline CDR1 and CDR2: DFQATT and SNEGSKA (reference sequence). The V end was cut by 5 bases, the J end by 2 bases, with 13 bases between.

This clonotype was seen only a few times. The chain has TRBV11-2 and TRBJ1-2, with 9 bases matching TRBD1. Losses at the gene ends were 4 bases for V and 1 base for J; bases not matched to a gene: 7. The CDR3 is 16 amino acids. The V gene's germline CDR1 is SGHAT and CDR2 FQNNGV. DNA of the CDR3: TGTGCCAGCAGCTCCTCCACAGGGGGCTTTAACTATGGCTACACCTTC. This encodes CASSSSTGGFNYGYTF.

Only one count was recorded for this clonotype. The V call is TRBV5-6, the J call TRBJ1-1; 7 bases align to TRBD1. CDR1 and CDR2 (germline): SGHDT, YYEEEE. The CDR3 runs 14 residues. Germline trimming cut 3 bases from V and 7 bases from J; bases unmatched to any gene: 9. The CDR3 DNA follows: TGTGCCAGCAGCTGGCCCACAGGGGCCAGTGAAGCTTTCTTT. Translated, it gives CASSWPTGASEAFF.

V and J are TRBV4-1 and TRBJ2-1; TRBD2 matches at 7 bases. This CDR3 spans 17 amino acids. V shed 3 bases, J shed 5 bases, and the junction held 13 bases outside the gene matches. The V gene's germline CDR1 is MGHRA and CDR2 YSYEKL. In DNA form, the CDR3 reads TGCGCCAGCAGCCATGACGTAGGGACTATAGGTAACAATGAGCAGTTCTTC. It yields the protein CASSHDVGTIGNNEQFF.

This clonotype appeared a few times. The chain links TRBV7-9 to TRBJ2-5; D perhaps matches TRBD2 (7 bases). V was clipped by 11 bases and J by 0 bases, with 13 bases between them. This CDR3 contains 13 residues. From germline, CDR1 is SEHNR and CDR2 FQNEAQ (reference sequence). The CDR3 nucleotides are TGTGCCGTTGAGGGGGGGCACCAAGAGACCCAGTACTTC. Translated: CAVEGGHQETQYF.

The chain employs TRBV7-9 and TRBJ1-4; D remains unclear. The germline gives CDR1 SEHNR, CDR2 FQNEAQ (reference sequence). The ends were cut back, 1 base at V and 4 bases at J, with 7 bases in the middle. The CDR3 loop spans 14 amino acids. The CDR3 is CASSLVGDNEKLFF. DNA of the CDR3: TGTGCCAGCAGCTTAGTCGGGGATAATGAAAAACTGTTTTTT.

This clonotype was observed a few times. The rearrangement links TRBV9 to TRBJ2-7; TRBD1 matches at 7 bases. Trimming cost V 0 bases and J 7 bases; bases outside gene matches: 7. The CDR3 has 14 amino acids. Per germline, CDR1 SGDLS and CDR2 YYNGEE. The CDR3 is CASSVASGGGEQYF. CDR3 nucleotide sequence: TGTGCCAGCAGCGTAGCTTCAGGGGGTGGGGAGCAGTACTTC.

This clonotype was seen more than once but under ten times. The CDR3 nucleotides read TGCAGTGCTGCCAACGGAGTACTATCCTACGAGCAGTACTTC. This codes for CSAANGVLSYEQYF. This chain uses TRBV20-1 with TRBJ2-7; D is uncertain. The length of the CDR3 is 14 residues. Germline CDR1 and CDR2: DFQATT and SNEGSKA (reference sequence). Between the trimmed V and J ends, which lost 5 bases and 1 base, there was a span of 15 bases.

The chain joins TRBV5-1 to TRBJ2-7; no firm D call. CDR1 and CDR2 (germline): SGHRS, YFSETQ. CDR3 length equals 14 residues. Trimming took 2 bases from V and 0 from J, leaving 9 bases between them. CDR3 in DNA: TGCGCCAGCAGCTTCCTTACCAGCTCCTACGAGCAGTACTTC. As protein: CASSFLTSSYEQYF.

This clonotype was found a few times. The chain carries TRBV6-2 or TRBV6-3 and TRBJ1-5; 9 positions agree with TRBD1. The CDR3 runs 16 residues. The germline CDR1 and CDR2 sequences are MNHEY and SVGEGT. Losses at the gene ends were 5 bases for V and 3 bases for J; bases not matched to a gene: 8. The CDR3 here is CASSDPDRGYNQPQHF. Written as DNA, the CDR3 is TGTGCCAGCAGTGATCCGGACAGGGGTTACAATCAGCCCCAGCATTTT.

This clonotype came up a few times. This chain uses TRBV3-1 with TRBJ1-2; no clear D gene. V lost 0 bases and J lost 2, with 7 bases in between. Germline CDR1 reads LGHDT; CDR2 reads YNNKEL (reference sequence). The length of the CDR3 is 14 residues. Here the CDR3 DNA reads TGTGCCAGCAGCCAAGAGGACGGCAACTATGGCTACACCTTC. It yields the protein CASSQEDGNYGYTF.

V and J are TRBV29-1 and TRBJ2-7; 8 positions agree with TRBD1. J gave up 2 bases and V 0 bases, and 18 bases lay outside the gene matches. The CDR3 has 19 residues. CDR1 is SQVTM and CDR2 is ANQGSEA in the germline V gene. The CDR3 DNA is TGCAGCGTTGAAGATCAGGATCTAACCGGGACAGGTTTAACCTACGAGCAGTACTTC. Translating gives CSVEDQDLTGTGLTYEQYF.

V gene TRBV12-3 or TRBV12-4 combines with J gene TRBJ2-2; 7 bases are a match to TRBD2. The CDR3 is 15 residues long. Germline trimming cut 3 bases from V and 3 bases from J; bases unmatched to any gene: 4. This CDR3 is CASSFEGRDTGELFF. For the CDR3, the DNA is TGTGCCAGCAGTTTTGAGGGGAGGGACACCGGGGAGCTGTTTTTT.

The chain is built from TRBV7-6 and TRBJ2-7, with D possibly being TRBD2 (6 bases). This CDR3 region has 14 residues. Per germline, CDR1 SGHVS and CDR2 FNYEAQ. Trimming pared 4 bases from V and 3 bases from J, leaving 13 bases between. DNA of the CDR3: TGTGCCAGCAGCTCGAGTAGCGGACTCTACGAGCAGTACTTC. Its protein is CASSSSSGLYEQYF.

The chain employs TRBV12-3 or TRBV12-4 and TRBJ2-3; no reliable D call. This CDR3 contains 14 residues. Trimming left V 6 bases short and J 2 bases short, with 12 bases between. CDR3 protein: CASREGSYTDTQYF. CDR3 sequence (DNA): TGTGCCAGCAGGGAAGGGTCATACACAGATACGCAGTATTTT.

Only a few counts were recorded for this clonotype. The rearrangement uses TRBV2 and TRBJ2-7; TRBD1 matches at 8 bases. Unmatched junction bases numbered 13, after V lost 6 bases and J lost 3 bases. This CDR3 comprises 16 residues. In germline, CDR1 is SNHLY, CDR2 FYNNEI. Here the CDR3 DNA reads TGTGCCAGCAGACTCGAGACAGGGGTAAATTTCTACGAGCAGTACTTC. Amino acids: CASRLETGVNFYEQYF.

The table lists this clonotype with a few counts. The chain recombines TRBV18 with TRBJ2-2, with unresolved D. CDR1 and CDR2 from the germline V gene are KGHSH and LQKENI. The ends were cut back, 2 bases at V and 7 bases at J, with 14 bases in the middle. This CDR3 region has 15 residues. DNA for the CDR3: TGTGCCAGCTCACCAATTTTTCGCGGCGGCGGGGAGCTGTTTTTT. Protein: CASSPIFRGGGELFF.

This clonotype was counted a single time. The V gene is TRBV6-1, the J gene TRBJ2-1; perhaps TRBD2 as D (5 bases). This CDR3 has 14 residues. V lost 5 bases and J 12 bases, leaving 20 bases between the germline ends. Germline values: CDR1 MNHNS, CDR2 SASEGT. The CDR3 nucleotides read TGTGCCAGCAGTCCGACTTTCGAAGAGGGAGTGCAGTTCTTC. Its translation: CASSPTFEEGVQFF.

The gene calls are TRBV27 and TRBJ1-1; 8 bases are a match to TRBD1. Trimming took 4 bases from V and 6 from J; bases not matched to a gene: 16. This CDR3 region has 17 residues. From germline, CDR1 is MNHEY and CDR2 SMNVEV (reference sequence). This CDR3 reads CASSSGQGAKFFAEAFF. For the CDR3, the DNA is TGTGCCAGCAGTTCTGGGCAGGGGGCGAAATTTTTTGCTGAAGCTTTCTTT.

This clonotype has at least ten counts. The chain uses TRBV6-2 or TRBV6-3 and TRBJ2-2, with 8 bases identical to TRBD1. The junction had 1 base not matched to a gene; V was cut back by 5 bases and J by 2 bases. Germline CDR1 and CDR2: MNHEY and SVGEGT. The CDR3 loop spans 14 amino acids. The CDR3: CASSGTGNTGELFF. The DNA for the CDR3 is TGTGCCAGCAGTGGGACAGGAAACACCGGGGAGCTGTTTTTT.

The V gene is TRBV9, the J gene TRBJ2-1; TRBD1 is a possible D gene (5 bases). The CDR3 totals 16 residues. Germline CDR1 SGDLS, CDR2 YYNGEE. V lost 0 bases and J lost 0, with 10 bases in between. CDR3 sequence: CASSVAWGSSYNEQFF. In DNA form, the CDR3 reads TGTGCCAGCAGCGTAGCTTGGGGCAGCTCCTACAATGAGCAGTTCTTC.

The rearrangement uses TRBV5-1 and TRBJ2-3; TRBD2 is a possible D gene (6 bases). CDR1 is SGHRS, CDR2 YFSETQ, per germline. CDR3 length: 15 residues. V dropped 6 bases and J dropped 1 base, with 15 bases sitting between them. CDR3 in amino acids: CASKTSWGGTDTQYF. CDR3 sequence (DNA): TGCGCCAGCAAAACTTCATGGGGGGGCACAGATACGCAGTATTTT.

The CDR3 protein is CASSQDGRDHTDTQYF. The CDR3 DNA sequence: TGCGCCAGCAGCCAAGACGGGCGGGACCACACAGATACGCAGTATTTT. The chain couples TRBV4-1 to TRBJ2-3; D is possibly TRBD2 (6 bases). V dropped 0 bases and J dropped 2 bases, with 12 bases sitting between them. Germline V gives CDR1 MGHRA, CDR2 YSYEKL. This CDR3 is built from 16 residues.

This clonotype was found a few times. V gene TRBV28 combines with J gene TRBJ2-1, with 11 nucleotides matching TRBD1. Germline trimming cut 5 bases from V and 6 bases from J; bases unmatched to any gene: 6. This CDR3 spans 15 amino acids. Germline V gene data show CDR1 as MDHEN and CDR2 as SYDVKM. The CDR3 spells CASSQPGQGVNEQFF. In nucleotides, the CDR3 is TGTGCCAGCAGTCAACCGGGACAGGGGGTCAATGAGCAGTTCTTC.

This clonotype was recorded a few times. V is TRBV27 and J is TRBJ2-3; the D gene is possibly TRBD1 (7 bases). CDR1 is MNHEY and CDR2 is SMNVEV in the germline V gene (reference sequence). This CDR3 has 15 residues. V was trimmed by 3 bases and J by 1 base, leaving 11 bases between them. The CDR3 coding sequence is TGTGCCAGCAGTTTCCAGGGGGAGGGCACAGATACGCAGTATTTT. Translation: CASSFQGEGTDTQYF.

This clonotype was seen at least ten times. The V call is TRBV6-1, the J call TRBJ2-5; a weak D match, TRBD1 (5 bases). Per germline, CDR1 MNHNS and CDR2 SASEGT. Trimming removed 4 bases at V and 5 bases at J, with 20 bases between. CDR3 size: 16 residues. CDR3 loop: CASSAPDKTGGETQYF. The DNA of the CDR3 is TGTGCCAGCAGTGCCCCTGATAAAACAGGTGGGGAGACCCAGTACTTC.